This TCR beta chain was captured by sequencing in a study of blood T cell repertoires in COVID-19. Overall study: Collection of acute and convalescent COVID-19 samples took place in the United States, Italy and Spain.

How the authors handled the data: By means of reference gene primer amplification, nucleated cell counts were estimated. Assay used: immunoSEQ multiplex PCR; TCRdb lists only in-frame clones, some missing. That table is the source of V, J and clone size, and D and trimming were worked out from the DNA. The sample carries approximately 260,000 clones, 89% recorded once. The V end lost 6 bases, the J end lost 3 bases, and 11 bases lay between the germline ends. The CDR3 extends over 14 amino acids. CDR1 and CDR2 (germline): MNHEY, SMNVEV (reference sequence). The sequenced sample consisted of peripheral blood. The sequence came from a woman aged 40 to 50 who had recovered from COVID-19. The chain has TRBV27 and TRBJ1-4, with TRBD1 as a possible D gene (5 bases). Here the CDR3 DNA reads TGTGCCAGCAGCTTCACGGGGGCTAATGAAAAACTGTTTTTT. Translated, it gives CASSFTGANEKLFF.